A selection of T cell receptor beta chains follows, all from one sample in a study of vaccination effects on CD4 cells after COVID-19. These receptors have no known antigen. Libraries were prepared by immunoSEQ multiplex PCR; TCRdb keeps only in-frame clonotypes and omits some of them. Altogether around 22,000 clones are present, 73% being singletons, with the ten largest covering 12%. The specimen comprised CD4+ T cells from PBMCs cultured with HCoV-229E spike peptides, sampled before COVID-19 vaccination. These receptors came from a human donor who received a COVID-19 vaccine. Each CDR3 is given with its conserved first and last residue.

V gene: TRBV5-5; CDR3 protein: CASNLVGNDYGYTF
V gene: TRBV11-2; CDR3 protein: CASSLIRGRSTDTQYF
V gene: TRBV30; CDR3 protein: CAHDSCNSSNQPQHF
V gene: TRBV5-1; CDR3 protein: CASSLSQGAGNTIYF
V gene: TRBV15; CDR3 protein: CATSVQGGTEAFF
V gene: TRBV15; CDR3 protein: CATSRDDRAQHF
V gene: TRBV10-3; CDR3 protein: CAIRMTGADTGELFF
V gene: TRBV5-8; CDR3 protein: CASSLGDSPRQNEQFF
V gene: TRBV11-2; CDR3 protein: CASSLSNRAQSNIQYF
V gene: TRBV11-2; CDR3 protein: CASSLREGLNEQFF
V gene: TRBV15; CDR3 protein: CATSRESGTGAEKLFF
V gene: TRBV3-1/TRBV3-2; CDR3 protein: CASSLGTSRVGELFF
V gene: TRBV6-1; CDR3 protein: CASSEGLGSNNEQFF
V gene: TRBV19; CDR3 protein: CASSIGETGSYEQYF
V gene: TRBV5-1; CDR3 protein: CASSLGSGQYNEQFF
V gene: TRBV28; CDR3 protein: CASSLAGLAGGLSYEQYF
V gene: TRBV20-1; CDR3 protein: CSARVEETQYF
V gene: TRBV10-2; CDR3 protein: CASSQQGETQYF
V gene: TRBV5-1; CDR3 protein: CASSLGGQDRVKNEQFF
V gene: TRBV18; CDR3 protein: CASSRSGSYEQYF
V gene: TRBV29-1; CDR3 protein: CTTRGVGTEAFF
V gene: TRBV6-1; CDR3 protein: CASSEEAIRLVTQYF
V gene: TRBV5-1; CDR3 protein: CASSPGTGNQPQHF
V gene: TRBV6-5; CDR3 protein: CASSYSWTVQETQYF
V gene: TRBV3-1/TRBV3-2; CDR3 protein: CASSPDGSPLHF
V gene: TRBV12-5; CDR3 protein: CASGLSQGGAGAAYEQYF
V gene: TRBV3-1/TRBV3-2; CDR3 protein: CASSQGGGLAFF
V gene: TRBV27; CDR3 protein: CASSTPHSSGELFF
V gene: TRBV6-5; CDR3 protein: CATSTGGAGNTIYF
V gene: TRBV7-8; CDR3 protein: CASSAGQGAFGYTF
V gene: TRBV9; CDR3 protein: CASSVGTVGNQPQHF
V gene: TRBV4-2; CDR3 protein: CASSQAANTEAFF